This entry features one T cell receptor (beta chain) sequence. Its antigen target is currently unknown. Within one base of it there is no much larger clone, and no base qualities were kept. The data stem from a study of T cell changes during pregnancy in multiple sclerosis (dated by TCRdb to between 2017 and 2020). Notes on the research overall: The study examined how the T cell repertoire changed over the course of pregnancy in women with multiple sclerosis.

Library generation was performed with the immunoSEQ multiplex PCR assay. TCRdb's version of the immuneACCESS table is confined to in-frame rearrangements and falls short of the full clone set. An unresolved V gene accounts for under half of the shortfall where checked; the remainder is of unknown origin. This sample comprises 65,000 to 85,000 clones, about nine tenths of them detected only once. The ten largest account for about 0.3% of the sample. From the cysteine up to the phenylalanine, the CDR3 has a length of 13 residues. The sequence is cut down to CDR3 DNA, 39 bases in frame from base 1. Cut back by 5 bases and 6 bases, the V and J ends lie 13 bases apart. CDR1 MNHEY and CDR2 SMNVEV are derived from the germline V gene (reference sequence).

The sample was CD4+ T cells from peripheral blood mononuclear cells, taken after pregnancy. The chain uses TRBV27 and TRBJ1-1, and perhaps TRBD1 as D gene, on 5 matching bases. This TCR was sampled from a female donor with multiple sclerosis, enrolled in a pregnancy study. DNA sequence: TGTGCCAGCAGTCCGTCGGGACTTCCTGAAGCTTTCTTT. Its translation is CASSPSGLPEAFF.